This T cell receptor beta chain was sequenced in a study of vaccination effects on CD4 cells after COVID-19. Looking at the study overall: Median timing of post-vaccine samples was 72 days after the second dose.

Study conclusions and caveats: The study enrolled few convalescent patients and sampled no early post-infection timepoints.

V lost 7 bases and J lost 0, with 13 bases in between. The CDR3 runs to 15 residues. Germline V lookup: CDR1 SNHLY, CDR2 FYNNEI. Ahead of sequencing, the ViraFEST assay grew antigen-specific CD4+ T cells using viral peptide pools. An approximately nine-day culture period preceded the isolation of CD4+ T cells. Two doses of BNT162b2 or mRNA-1273 vaccine were administered to participants. A word on this clone: What it binds is not known.

Profiling relied on immunoSEQ multiplex PCR, and the TCRdb table lists in-frame clones only, not all of them. The sample lists some 61,000 clones; 76% were seen once. The chain joins TRBV2 to TRBJ1-5, with unresolved D. The sequences come from CD4+ T cells from PBMCs cultured with HCoV-OC43 spike peptides, collected after COVID-19 vaccination. Subset denoted: HCoV-OC43 spike overlapping peptide pool stimulation. The receptor was derived from a human donor who received a COVID-19 vaccine. The DNA of the CDR3 is TGTGCCAGCACTCCAGGAACAGCTAGCAATCAGCCCCAGCATTTT. Translation gives CASTPGTASNQPQHF.